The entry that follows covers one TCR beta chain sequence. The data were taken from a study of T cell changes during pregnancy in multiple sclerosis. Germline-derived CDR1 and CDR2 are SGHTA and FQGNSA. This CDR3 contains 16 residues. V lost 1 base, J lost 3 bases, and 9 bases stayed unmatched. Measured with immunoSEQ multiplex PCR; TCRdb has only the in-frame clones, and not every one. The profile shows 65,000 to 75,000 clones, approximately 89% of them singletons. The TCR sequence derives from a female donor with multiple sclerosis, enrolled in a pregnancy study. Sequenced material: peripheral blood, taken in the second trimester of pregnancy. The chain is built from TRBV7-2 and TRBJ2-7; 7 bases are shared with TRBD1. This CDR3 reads CASSLGGGAGFYEQYF. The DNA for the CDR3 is TGTGCCAGCAGCTTAGGAGGGGGCGCGGGTTTCTACGAGCAGTACTTC. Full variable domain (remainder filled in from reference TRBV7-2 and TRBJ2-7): GAGVSQSPSNKVTEKGKDVELRCDPISGHTALYWYRQSLGQGLEFLIYFQGNSAPDKSGLPSDRFSAERTGGSVSTLTIQRTQQEDSAVYLCASSLGGGAGFYEQYFGPGTRLTVT.